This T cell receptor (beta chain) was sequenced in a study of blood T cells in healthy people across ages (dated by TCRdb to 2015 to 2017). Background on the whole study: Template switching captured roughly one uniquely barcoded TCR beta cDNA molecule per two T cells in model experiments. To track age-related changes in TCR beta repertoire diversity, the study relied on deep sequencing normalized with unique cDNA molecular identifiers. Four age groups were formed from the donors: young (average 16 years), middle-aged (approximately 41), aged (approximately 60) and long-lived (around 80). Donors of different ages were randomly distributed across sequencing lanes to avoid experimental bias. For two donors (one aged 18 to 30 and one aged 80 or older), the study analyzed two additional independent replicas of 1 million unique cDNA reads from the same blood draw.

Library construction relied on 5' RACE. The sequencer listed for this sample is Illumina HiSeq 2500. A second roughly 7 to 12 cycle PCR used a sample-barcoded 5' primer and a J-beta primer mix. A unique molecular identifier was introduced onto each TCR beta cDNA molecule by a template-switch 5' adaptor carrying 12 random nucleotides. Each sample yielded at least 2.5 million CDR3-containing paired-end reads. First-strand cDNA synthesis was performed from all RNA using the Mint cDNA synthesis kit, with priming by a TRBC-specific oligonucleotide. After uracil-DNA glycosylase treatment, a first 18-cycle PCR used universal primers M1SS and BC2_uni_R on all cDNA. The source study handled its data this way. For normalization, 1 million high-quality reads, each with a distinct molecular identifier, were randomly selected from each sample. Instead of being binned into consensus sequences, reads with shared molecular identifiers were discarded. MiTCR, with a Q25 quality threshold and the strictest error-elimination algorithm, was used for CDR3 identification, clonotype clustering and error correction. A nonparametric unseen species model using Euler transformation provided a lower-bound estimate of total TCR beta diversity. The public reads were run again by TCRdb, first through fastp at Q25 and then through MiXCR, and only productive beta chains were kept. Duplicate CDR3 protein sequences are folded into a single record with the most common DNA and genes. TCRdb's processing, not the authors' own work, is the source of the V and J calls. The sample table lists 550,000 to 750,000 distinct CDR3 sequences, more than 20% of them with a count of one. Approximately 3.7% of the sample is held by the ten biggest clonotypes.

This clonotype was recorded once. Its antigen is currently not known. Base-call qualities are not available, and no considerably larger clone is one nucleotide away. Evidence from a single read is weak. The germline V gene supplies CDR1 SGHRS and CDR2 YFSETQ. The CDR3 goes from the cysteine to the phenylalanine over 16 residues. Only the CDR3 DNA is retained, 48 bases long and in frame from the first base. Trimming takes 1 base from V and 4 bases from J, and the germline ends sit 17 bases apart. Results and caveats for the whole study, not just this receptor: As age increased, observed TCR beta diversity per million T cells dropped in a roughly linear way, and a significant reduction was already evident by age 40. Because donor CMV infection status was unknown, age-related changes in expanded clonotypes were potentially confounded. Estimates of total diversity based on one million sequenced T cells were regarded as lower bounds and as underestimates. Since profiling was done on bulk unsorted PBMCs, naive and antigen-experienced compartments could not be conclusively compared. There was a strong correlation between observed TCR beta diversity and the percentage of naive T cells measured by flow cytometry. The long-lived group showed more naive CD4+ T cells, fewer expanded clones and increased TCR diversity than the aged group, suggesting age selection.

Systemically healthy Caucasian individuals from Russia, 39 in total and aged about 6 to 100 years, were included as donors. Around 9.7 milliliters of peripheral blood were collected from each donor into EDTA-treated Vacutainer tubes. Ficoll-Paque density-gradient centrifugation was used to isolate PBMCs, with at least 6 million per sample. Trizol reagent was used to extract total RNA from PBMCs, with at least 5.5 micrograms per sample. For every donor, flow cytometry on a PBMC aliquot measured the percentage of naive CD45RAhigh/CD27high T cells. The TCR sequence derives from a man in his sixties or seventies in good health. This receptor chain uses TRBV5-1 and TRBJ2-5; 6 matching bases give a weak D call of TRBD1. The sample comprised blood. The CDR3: CASSLTGGQSGETQYF. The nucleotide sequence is TGCGCCAGCAGCTTGACTGGTGGACAGTCGGGAGAGACCCAGTACTTC. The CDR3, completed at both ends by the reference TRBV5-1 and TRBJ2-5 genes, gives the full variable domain KAGVTQTPRYLIKTRGQQVTLSCSPISGHRSVSWYQQTPGQGLQFLFEYFSETQRNKGNFPGRFSGRQFSNSRSEMNVSTLELGDSALYLCASSLTGGQSGETQYFGPGTRLLVL.